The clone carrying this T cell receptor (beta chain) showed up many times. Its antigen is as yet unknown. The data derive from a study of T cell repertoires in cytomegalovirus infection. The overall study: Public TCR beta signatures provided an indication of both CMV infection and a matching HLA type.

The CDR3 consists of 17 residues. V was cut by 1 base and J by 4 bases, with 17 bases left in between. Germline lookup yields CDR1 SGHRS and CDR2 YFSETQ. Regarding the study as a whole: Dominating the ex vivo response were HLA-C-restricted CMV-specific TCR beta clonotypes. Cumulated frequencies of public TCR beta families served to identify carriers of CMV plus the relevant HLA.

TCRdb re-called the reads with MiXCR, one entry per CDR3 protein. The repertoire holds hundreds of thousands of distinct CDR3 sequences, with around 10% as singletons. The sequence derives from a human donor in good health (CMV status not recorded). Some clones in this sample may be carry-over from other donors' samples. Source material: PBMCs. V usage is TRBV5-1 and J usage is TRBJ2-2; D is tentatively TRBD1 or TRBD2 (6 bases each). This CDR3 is CASSLQIGGTVTGELFF. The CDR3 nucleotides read TGCGCCAGCAGCTTGCAAATCGGGGGCACGGTCACCGGGGAGCTGTTTTTT. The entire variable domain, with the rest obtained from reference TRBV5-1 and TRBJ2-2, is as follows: KAGVTQTPRYLIKTRGQQVTLSCSPISGHRSVSWYQQTPGQGLQFLFEYFSETQRNKGNFPGRFSGRQFSNSRSEMNVSTLELGDSALYLCASSLQIGGTVTGELFFGEGSRLTVL.